These 9 T cell receptor beta chains were sequenced from one sample in a study of blood T cell repertoires in COVID-19. TCRdb's table, derived via immunoSEQ multiplex PCR, lists solely in-frame clones and lacks some. The profile shows 300,000 to 350,000 clones, roughly nine tenths of them singletons. What was sequenced was PBMCs or T cells enriched from blood (not recorded which). These receptors were collected from a young woman who had recovered from COVID-19.

This sequence joins TRBV9 and TRBJ1-2, with 9 bases lining up with TRBD1. In germline, CDR1 is SGDLS, CDR2 YYNGEE. The CDR3 length is 14 residues. Trimming at V came to 4 bases and at J to 5 bases, leaving 6 bases not matched to a gene. CDR3 coding DNA: TGTGCCAGCAGCCCTGGACAGGGGCCTTATGGCTACACCTTC. Its translation is CASSPGQGPYGYTF.

The sample holds a few counts of this clone. The chain joins TRBV2 to TRBJ1-3; D remains unclear. The CDR3 runs to 14 residues. V shed 5 bases and J shed 0 bases, with 8 bases lying between them. CDR1 is SNHLY and CDR2 is FYNNEI in the germline V gene. The CDR3 nucleotides read TGTGCCAGCAGTTTTAAGAGCTCTGGAAACACCATATATTTT. It encodes CASSFKSSGNTIYF. Full variable domain (missing parts from reference TRBV2 and TRBJ1-3): EPEVTQTPSHQVTQMGQEVILRCVPISNHLYFYWYRQILGQKVEFLVSFYNNEISEKSEIFDDQFSVERPDGSNFTLKIRSTKLEDSAMYFCASSFKSSGNTIYFGEGSWLTVV.

V and J are TRBV6-5 and TRBJ1-6; 7 nucleotides align to TRBD1. The CDR3 has 16 residues. Germline-derived CDR1 and CDR2 are MNHEY and SVGAGI. Losses at the gene ends were 0 bases for V and 8 bases for J; bases not matched to a gene: 7. CDR3 coding DNA: TGTGCCAGCAGTTACTCGATCCCGACAGGGTATTCACCCCTCCACTTT. Its protein product is CASSYSIPTGYSPLHF.

The chain carries TRBV28 and TRBJ1-6, with TRBD1 matching over 7 bases. There are 15 residues in the CDR3. V gave up 5 bases and J gave up 8 bases; unmatched junction bases: 9. Germline CDR1 MDHEN, CDR2 SYDVKM. CDR3 nucleotides: TGTGCCAGCAGTCTCGACAGGGACCATTATTCACCCCTCCACTTT. Residues: CASSLDRDHYSPLHF.

This clone was observed a single time. The V and J genes are TRBV19 and TRBJ1-1, with D hard to call. Trimming left V 7 bases short and J 2 bases short, with 11 bases between. Germline loops: CDR1 LNHDA, CDR2 SQIVND (reference sequence). The CDR3 sequence is 13 residues long. CDR3 DNA: TGTGCCAGTACCGCGGGGTATAACACTGAAGCTTTCTTT. Translating it yields CASTAGYNTEAFF.

The rearrangement uses TRBV19 and TRBJ2-7; 10 bases match TRBD2. This CDR3 has 14 residues. V was clipped by 3 bases and J by 4 bases; unmatched bases: 3. The V gene's germline CDR1 is LNHDA and CDR2 SQIVND (reference sequence). The CDR3 DNA is TGTGCCAGTAGTATTTCTAGCGGGAGATACGAGCAGTACTTC. This sequence encodes CASSISSGRYEQYF.

This clone has only a few counts. The gene calls are TRBV9 and TRBJ2-5, with 8 nucleotides matching TRBD1. The germline CDR1 and CDR2 sequences are SGDLS and YYNGEE. This CDR3 has 15 amino acids. V dropped 0 bases and J dropped 7; count of bases not matched to a gene: 8. CDR3 coding DNA: TGTGCCAGCAGCGTAGAACCGACAGGGGAGGCGACCCAGTACTTC. This encodes CASSVEPTGEATQYF.

This chain links TRBV7-6 with TRBJ2-1; 11 positions agree with TRBD2. The junction had 13 bases not matched to a gene; V was cut back by 2 bases and J by 4 bases. Germline-derived CDR1 and CDR2 are SGHVS and FNYEAQ. The CDR3 has 19 residues. CDR3: CASSLRGTSGRPQYNEQFF. Here the CDR3 DNA reads TGTGCCAGCAGCTTAAGGGGGACTAGCGGCAGACCCCAGTACAATGAGCAGTTCTTC.

The rearrangement links TRBV7-3 to TRBJ2-3, with 9 positions matching TRBD2. With V trimmed by 1 base and J by 1 base, 24 bases remained unmatched. The CDR3 is 23 residues long. Germline-derived CDR1 and CDR2 are SGHTA and FQGTGA. In DNA form, the CDR3 reads TGTGCCAGCAGCTTAAATTACCCCCTTCGTTCGCGGTTGGCGGGAGGGGGCACAGATACGCAGTATTTT. Its protein product is CASSLNYPLRSRLAGGGTDTQYF.